One and the same sample provided the 27 T cell receptor beta chains below, sequenced in a study of a mutant IDH1 vaccine in newly diagnosed glioma. What these receptors recognize is not known. The protocol was immunoSEQ multiplex PCR, while the TCRdb copy is restricted to in-frame clones and leaves out a portion. Among about 48,000 clones listed, over 60% were seen once. Documented time point: week 35, safety follow-up. One vaccine dose held 300 ug of mutant IDH1 20-mer peptide and came with topical imiquimod. The material was PBMCs, obtained from a glioma patient whose treatment included an IDH1 peptide vaccine. These receptors came from a man aged 35 to 55 with glioma.

The chain has TRBV5-6 and TRBJ2-3, with 9 bases matching TRBD2. J gave up 0 bases and V 2 bases, and 4 bases lay outside the gene matches. Germline assignment: CDR1 SGHDT and CDR2 YYEEEE. The CDR3 spans 16 residues. CDR3 DNA sequence: TGTGCCAGCAGCTTCCTAGCGGGATCTAGCACAGATACGCAGTATTTT. Residues: CASSFLAGSSTDTQYF.

The CDR3 region is CASSYHQGDTQYF. CDR3 bases: TGTGCCAGCAGTTACCACCAAGGAGATACGCAGTATTTT. The V call is TRBV6-5, the J call TRBJ2-3, with unresolved D. V dropped 2 bases and J dropped 5 bases, with 8 bases sitting between them. CDR3 size: 13 residues. Germline CDR1 MNHEY, CDR2 SVGAGI.

The chain has TRBV2 and TRBJ2-1; 13 nucleotides agree with TRBD2. Germline trimming cut 3 bases from V and 8 bases from J; bases unmatched to any gene: 4. The CDR3 has 15 amino acids. Germline V gene lookup returns CDR1 SNHLY and CDR2 FYNNEI. CDR3 bases: TGTGCCAGCAGTGACACTAGCGGGAGGGCCGATGAGCAGTTCTTC. It translates to CASSDTSGRADEQFF.

This clone was seen only once. The rearrangement links TRBV7-2 to TRBJ1-2; D ambiguous. V was trimmed by 2 bases and J by 0 bases, leaving 10 bases between them. Per germline, CDR1 SGHTA and CDR2 FQGNSA. The CDR3 extends over 15 amino acids. For the CDR3, the DNA is TGTGCCAGCAGCTTAAACGGGGTTTCTAACTATGGCTACACCTTC. This translates into CASSLNGVSNYGYTF.

In this sample, this clone turned up once. The chain couples TRBV9 to TRBJ1-5; TRBD1 aligns across 11 bases. The CDR3 extends over 23 amino acids. Germline CDR1 reads SGDLS; CDR2 reads YYNGEE. V gave up 2 bases and J gave up 0 bases; unmatched junction bases: 22. The CDR3 loop is CASSVRGTGGKDGELYSNQPQHF. The CDR3 coding sequence is TGTGCCAGCAGCGTCCGAGGGACAGGGGGAAAGGACGGCGAGTTGTATAGCAATCAGCCCCAGCATTTT.

The rearrangement uses TRBV27 and TRBJ2-2; TRBD1 aligns across 9 bases. The J segment lost 3 bases and the V segment lost 5 bases, leaving 4 bases of the junction unmatched. The CDR3 sequence is 15 residues long. Germline CDR1 MNHEY, CDR2 SMNVEV (reference sequence). The CDR3 sequence is CASSPRTGDTGELFF. The CDR3, as DNA: TGTGCCAGCAGTCCACGGACAGGGGACACCGGGGAGCTGTTTTTT.

The chain uses TRBV27 and TRBJ1-5; 7 nucleotides match TRBD1. Germline CDR1 is MNHEY and CDR2 is SMNVEV (reference sequence). This CDR3 contains 15 residues. V lost 6 bases to trimming and J lost 4 bases; unmatched junction nucleotides: 9. CDR3 DNA sequence: TGTGCCAGCAGATCACAGGGGCCAACTAATCAGCCCCAGCATTTT. It yields the protein CASRSQGPTNQPQHF.

The V gene is TRBV7-6, the J gene TRBJ1-1; D is undetermined. Germline values: CDR1 SGHVS, CDR2 FNYEAQ. V was shortened by 5 bases and J by 4 bases, with 2 bases between the two germline ends. The CDR3 contains 10 residues. The CDR3 DNA sequence: TGTGCCAGCAGCGGCACTGAAGCTTTCTTT. Residues: CASSGTEAFF.

Written as DNA, the CDR3 is TGTGCCAGTAGTCAGACAGAAAGCACAGATACGCAGTATTTT. Translating it yields CASSQTESTDTQYF. The chain combines TRBV19 with TRBJ2-3; a weak D match, TRBD1 (5 bases). The CDR3 consists of 14 residues. Between the trimmed V and J ends, which lost 5 bases and 0 bases, there was a span of 9 bases. Germline values: CDR1 LNHDA, CDR2 SQIVND (reference sequence).

This clone was recorded a few times. CDR3 sequence reads: CASSIFREEAFF. CDR3 coding DNA: TGTGCCAGTAGTATCTTCCGGGAGGAAGCTTTCTTT. The chain employs TRBV19 and TRBJ1-1; D gene ambiguous. Germline V gene lookup returns CDR1 LNHDA and CDR2 SQIVND (reference sequence). Trimming cost V 3 bases and J 8 bases, with 10 bases left between them. This CDR3 spans 12 amino acids.

The chain couples TRBV4-1 to TRBJ1-1, with TRBD1 matching 12 bases. The J segment lost 10 bases and the V segment lost 3 bases, leaving 12 bases of the junction unmatched. Germline CDR1 is MGHRA and CDR2 is YSYEKL. This CDR3 has 16 residues. The chain's CDR3 is CASSQDPGQGASGAFF. Here the CDR3 DNA reads TGCGCCAGCAGCCAGGATCCGGGACAGGGGGCGTCGGGAGCTTTCTTT.

The chain carries TRBV7-8 and TRBJ2-2; D gene ambiguous. There are 18 residues in the CDR3. Trimming took off 0 bases at V and 8 bases at J, with 22 bases between the two ends. Germline lookup yields CDR1 SGHVS and CDR2 FQNEAQ. CDR3 nucleotide sequence: TGTGCCAGCAGCTTAGCGCGGCTAAGAAAAACCCACGTGGGGGAGCTGTTTTTT. Protein sequence: CASSLARLRKTHVGELFF.

The J gene is TRBJ1-2, the V gene TRBV6-6; D possibly corresponds to TRBD1 (6 bases). Germline values: CDR1 MNHNY, CDR2 SVGAGI (reference sequence). This CDR3 is 16 amino acids long. V gave up 0 bases and J gave up 8 bases, with 19 bases separating them. The CDR3 loop is CASSYSGRGGMWGYTF. CDR3 sequence (DNA): TGTGCCAGCAGTTACTCGGGAAGAGGGGGAATGTGGGGCTACACCTTC.

This chain uses TRBV5-1 with TRBJ2-7, with D unclear. Germline-derived CDR1 and CDR2 are SGHRS and YFSETQ. The CDR3 contains 15 residues. Trimming pared 1 base from V and 4 bases from J, leaving 15 bases between. The CDR3 bases are TGCGCCAGCAGCTTGCTGGGCCAGACGAGTTACGAGCAGTACTTC. As protein: CASSLLGQTSYEQYF.

This clone was detected only once. The chain is built from TRBV7-2 and TRBJ2-2; D gene ambiguous. Germline V gene data show CDR1 as SGHTA and CDR2 as FQGNSA. Deletions cut 1 base from V and 1 base from J, with 10 bases between. CDR3 size: 16 residues. CDR3 residues: CASSLVVRKNTGELFF. In DNA form, the CDR3 reads TGTGCCAGCAGCTTAGTCGTAAGGAAGAACACCGGGGAGCTGTTTTTT.

This clone was seen once. The rearrangement uses TRBV11-2 and TRBJ2-2; 9 nucleotides match TRBD2. The junction had 9 bases not matched to a gene; V was cut back by 3 bases and J by 7 bases. The CDR3 covers 16 residues. CDR1 is SGHAT, CDR2 FQNNGV, per germline. DNA for the CDR3: TGTGCCAGCAGCTTCGGTTTAGCGGGAGCGGTCGGGGAGCTGTTTTTT. It codes for CASSFGLAGAVGELFF. Based on the CDR3 plus reference TRBV11-2 and TRBJ2-2, the full variable domain is EAGVAQSPRYKIIEKRQSVAFWCNPISGHATLYWYQQILGQGPKLLIQFQNNGVVDDSQLPKDRFSAERLKGVDSTLKIQPAKLEDSAVYLCASSFGLAGAVGELFFGEGSRLTVL.

The chain joins TRBV10-3 to TRBJ2-5; D is uncertain. Trimming removed 5 bases at V and 1 base at J, with 5 bases between. Germline CDR1 is ENHRY and CDR2 is SYGVKD. This CDR3 has 12 residues. The CDR3 DNA sequence: TGTGCCATCAGTCCCTCCCAAGAGACCCAGTACTTC. As protein: CAISPSQETQYF.

The rearrangement joins TRBV7-8 to TRBJ1-5; D not resolved. The CDR3 has 13 amino acids. With 2 bases removed from V and 8 bases from J, the gap between germline ends came to 10 bases. Germline lookup yields CDR1 SGHVS and CDR2 FQNEAQ. The CDR3 sequence is CASSLSSWEPQHF. The CDR3 DNA is TGTGCCAGCAGCTTATCCTCATGGGAGCCCCAGCATTTT.

V and J are TRBV27 and TRBJ1-1; D might be TRBD1 (5 bases). This CDR3 contains 17 residues. V lost 6 bases and J lost 3, with 23 bases in between. Germline assignment: CDR1 MNHEY and CDR2 SMNVEV (reference sequence). The CDR3, as DNA: TGTGCCAGCAGCCCACTGATCGCCGGGACGGACCACACTGAAGCTTTCTTT. Translation gives CASSPLIAGTDHTEAFF.

The chain has TRBV5-1 and TRBJ2-1; no reliable D call. Trimming cost V 0 bases and J 6 bases, with 4 bases left between them. Per the germline V gene, CDR1 is SGHRS and CDR2 is YFSETQ. CDR3 length: 12 residues. In DNA, the CDR3 is TGCGCCAGCAGCTTGGGGCCCAATGAGCAGTTCTTC. Its protein product is CASSLGPNEQFF.

This clone was recorded a few times. This chain links TRBV6-5 with TRBJ1-5, with D unclear. V lost 6 bases to trimming and J lost 5 bases, with 17 bases between them. Germline V gene sequence: CDR1 MNHEY, CDR2 SVGAGI. The CDR3 length is 15 residues. CDR3 sequence: CASRRVRGSHQPQHF. CDR3 sequence (DNA): TGTGCCAGCAGGAGGGTCAGAGGATCCCATCAGCCCCAGCATTTT.

In nucleotides, the CDR3 is TGTGCCAGTCGACTAGCGGGAGGGGTAGAGACCCAGTACTTC. Amino acids: CASRLAGGVETQYF. The rearrangement joins TRBV19 to TRBJ2-5; 14 positions match TRBD2. Germline loops: CDR1 LNHDA, CDR2 SQIVND (reference sequence). J gave up 4 bases and V 8 bases, and 3 bases lay outside the gene matches. This CDR3 contains 14 residues.

The rearrangement joins TRBV6-1 to TRBJ2-3, with TRBD2 matching 12 bases. The V segment lost 7 bases and the J segment 3 bases; nucleotides outside the gene matches: 5. Germline values: CDR1 MNHNS, CDR2 SASEGT. The CDR3 consists of 15 residues. DNA of the CDR3: TGTGCCAGCACCCGGACTAGCGGGACGACAGATACGCAGTATTTT. Protein sequence: CASTRTSGTTDTQYF.

V usage is TRBV12-5 and J usage is TRBJ2-3; 8 positions match TRBD1. CDR3 length: 19 amino acids. J lost 5 bases, V lost 5 bases, and 21 bases had no gene match. Germline V gene sequence: CDR1 LGHNT, CDR2 FRNRAP. The CDR3 reads CASGPATGGLGTDLDTQYF. The CDR3 region has the DNA TGTGCTAGTGGTCCGGCAACAGGGGGTCTGGGGACAGACCTAGATACGCAGTATTTT.

V usage is TRBV6-1 and J usage is TRBJ2-7; 11 positions agree with TRBD1. Germline lookup yields CDR1 MNHNS and CDR2 SASEGT. Trimming cost V 5 bases and J 7 bases; bases outside gene matches: 4. The CDR3 runs 13 residues. The CDR3 bases are TGTGCCAGCAGTACGGACAGGGGGCTTGAGCAGTACTTC. This codes for CASSTDRGLEQYF.

The CDR3 protein is CASSLVTYNEQFF. In DNA form, the CDR3 reads TGTGCCAGCAGCTTGGTTACTTACAATGAGCAGTTCTTC. V is TRBV5-4 and J is TRBJ2-1; D is undetermined. Germline CDR1 SGHNT, CDR2 YYREEE (reference sequence). V lost 0 bases and J lost 4, with 5 bases in between. The CDR3 runs 13 residues.

The chain uses TRBV6-6 and TRBJ1-4; the D is unclear. CDR1 MNHNY and CDR2 SVGAGI come from the germline V gene (reference sequence). V lost 7 bases and J lost 8, with 8 bases in between. The CDR3 has 11 residues. This chain's CDR3 is CASTSEEKLFF. CDR3 nucleotides: TGTGCCAGCACTTCAGAGGAAAAACTGTTTTTT.